Sequencing of this T cell receptor beta chain was carried out in a study of cytomegalovirus exposure and HLA in healthy donors. This CDR3 comprises 11 residues. CDR1 and CDR2 from the germline V gene are MNHEY and SVGAGI. V was cut by 7 bases and J by 4 bases, with 7 bases left in between. Primers for the PCR totalled 60 Vbeta and 13 Jbeta. Assay: immunoSEQ multiplex PCR; the TCRdb copy retains only in-frame clones and omits some. The table includes about 150,000 clones, 72% detected once. Each donor's status was that of a healthy bone marrow donor. To note about this clone: Antigen unknown.

Study results and limitations: TCR beta V segments were, for the most part, productive about 90% or about 30% of the time in an earlier analysis.

The sample was PBMCs. This receptor was identified in a man aged 35-49 years in good health and CMV-seronegative. This chain joins TRBV6-5 and TRBJ2-5; TRBD2 is a possible D gene (6 bases). The CDR3 nucleotides read TGTGCCAGCACCGGGGGAGAGACCCAGTACTTC. Its protein is CASTGGETQYF.